This TCR beta chain emerged from a study of Ad26.COV2.S vaccination and SARS-CoV-2 variants. Across the study: Donor was one of the participants in the Ad26.COV2.S arm of the COV1001 trial. Participants got Ad26.COV2.S intramuscularly, once or twice 56 days apart.

Germline CDR1 LNHDA, CDR2 SQIVND (reference sequence). V lost 5 bases, J lost 0 bases, and 3 bases lay in between. This CDR3 has 12 residues. The treatment was: 15 to 20 received Ad26.COV2.S at low or high dose, single or two shots; about 5 received placebo; per-sample allocation not given. Collection of samples fell on day 63 after the first vaccine or placebo injection. This person who donated was an adult of 18-55 years in Boston. Immunization relied on an Ad26 vector, which expressed Wuhan-strain SARS-CoV-2 spike. Generated by immunoSEQ multiplex PCR, the TCRdb table keeps only in-frame clones and is missing some. The table includes around 310,000 clones, roughly 90% detected once.

This chain connects TRBV19 to TRBJ2-3; D gene ambiguous. The receptor's source is a person aged 18-65 years who received the Ad26.COV2.S COVID-19 vaccine or a placebo. Specimen: peripheral blood, collected in a trial of Ad26.COV2.S vaccine versus placebo. The CDR3 loop is CASSFSTDTQYF. The CDR3 nucleotides read TGTGCCAGTAGTTTCAGCACAGATACGCAGTATTTT.